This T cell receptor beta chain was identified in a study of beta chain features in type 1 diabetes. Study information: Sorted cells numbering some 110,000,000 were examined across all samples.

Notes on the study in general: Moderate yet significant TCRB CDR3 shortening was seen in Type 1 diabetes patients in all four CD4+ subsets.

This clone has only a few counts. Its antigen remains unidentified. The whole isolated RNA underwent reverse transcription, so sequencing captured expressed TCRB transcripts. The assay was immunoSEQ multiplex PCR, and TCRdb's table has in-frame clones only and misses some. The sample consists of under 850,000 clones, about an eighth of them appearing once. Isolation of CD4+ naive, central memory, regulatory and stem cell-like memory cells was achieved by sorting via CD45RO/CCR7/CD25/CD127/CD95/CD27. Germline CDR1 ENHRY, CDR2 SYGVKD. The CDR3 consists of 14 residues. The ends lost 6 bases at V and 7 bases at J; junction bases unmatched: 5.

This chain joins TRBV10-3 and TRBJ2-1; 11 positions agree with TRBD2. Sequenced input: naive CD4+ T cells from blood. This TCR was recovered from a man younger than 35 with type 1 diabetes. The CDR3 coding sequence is TGTGCCATCAGCCCGGGACTAGCGGATAATGAGCAGTTCTTC. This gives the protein CAISPGLADNEQFF.